This TCR beta chain was sequenced in a study of PD-L1 blockade in urothelial cancer. About the research overall: Patients' prior chemotherapy regimens numbered 0 to 3. Blood-derived samples held a median around 130,000 T cells.

Germline V gene data show CDR1 as SQVTM and CDR2 as ANQGSEA. After removal of 2 bases from V and 5 bases from J, the junction contained 11 bases not matched to a gene. The CDR3 loop spans 16 amino acids. The protocol was immunoSEQ multiplex PCR, while the TCRdb copy is restricted to in-frame clones and leaves out a portion. The sample holds 60,000 to 70,000 clones, roughly 79% seen once. Time point: pretreatment peripheral blood. This clonotype was obtained from a man aged 65 to 79 with urothelial cancer. The chain has TRBV29-1 and TRBJ2-5; TRBD2 matches at 10 bases. This specimen consisted of PBMCs, obtained around atezolizumab (anti-PD-L1) treatment. CDR3 residues: CSVESGRAGGVETQYF. The CDR3 region has the DNA TGCAGCGTTGAATCAGGAAGAGCGGGAGGGGTGGAGACCCAGTACTTC.